This TCR beta chain was recovered during a study of control samples from healthy donors and cancer patients. Generated by immunoSEQ multiplex PCR, the TCRdb table keeps only in-frame clones and is missing some. Found here are approximately 160,000 clones, around 93% of them singletons; the top ten hold 4.1%. There are 15 residues in the CDR3. The V gene end was trimmed by 2 bases and the J gene end by 0 bases; junction bases not matched to a gene: 3. Germline values: CDR1 SGHNT, CDR2 YYREEE (reference sequence). This TCR came from a woman aged 55-70 years in good health. Material for sequencing was blood. V usage is TRBV5-4 and J usage is TRBJ2-3, with 7 bases that match TRBD2. The DNA of the CDR3 is TGTGCCAGCAGCTTAGGGCGGGGGAGCACAGATACGCAGTATTTT. Translating it yields CASSLGRGSTDTQYF.